The 25 T cell receptor beta chains listed next were all sequenced from one sample in a study of naive and memory T cell subsets. Two oligonucleotides, mixed equimolar, formed the beta constant-region primer covering TRBC1 and TRBC2. TCRdb re-called the UMI-ligation and nested PCR reads with MiXCR, one entry per CDR3 protein. The sample holds about 90,000 distinct CDR3 sequences; around 7% are singletons and the top ten take around 1.5%. Sequencing was carried out using central memory CD4+ T cells from blood. The origin of the receptors is a human donor in good health.

There are many counts of this clonotype. CDR3 in DNA: TGCGCCAGCAGCTTGTTTGGGCAGGCAGGCACTGAAGCTTTCTTT. Its protein product is CASSLFGQAGTEAFF. V usage is TRBV5-1 and J usage is TRBJ1-1; no clear D. The CDR3 extends over 15 amino acids. Germline values: CDR1 SGHRS, CDR2 YFSETQ. Between the trimmed V and J ends, which lost 1 base and 4 bases, there was a span of 14 bases.

This clonotype was counted at least ten times. The chain carries TRBV4-3 and TRBJ2-3; possibly TRBD2 for D (5 bases). Germline V lookup: CDR1 LGHNA, CDR2 YSLEER. V lost 5 bases and J lost 5, with 11 bases in between. The CDR3 extends over 13 amino acids. DNA for the CDR3: TGCGCCAGCAGCTTACTAGTTGGAGATACGCAGTATTTT. It codes for CASSLLVGDTQYF.

There are many counts of this clonotype. The J gene is TRBJ1-2, the V gene TRBV20-1; TRBD1 matches 8 bases. Looked up from germline, CDR1 is DFQATT and CDR2 is SNEGSKA (reference sequence). This CDR3 is 16 amino acids long. Germline trimming cut 4 bases from V and 4 bases from J; bases unmatched to any gene: 14. The CDR3 spells CSATSGPGGGGYGYTF. Here the CDR3 DNA reads TGCAGTGCTACCTCCGGCCCAGGGGGCGGTGGCTATGGCTACACCTTC.

This clonotype was detected many times. The chain carries TRBV7-2 and TRBJ2-1; D is undetermined. This CDR3 comprises 14 residues. V was clipped by 4 bases and J by 5 bases, with 12 bases between them. Per germline, CDR1 SGHTA and CDR2 FQGNSA. CDR3 sequence (DNA): TGTGCCAGCAGCTGGCGCAGAGACAACAATGAGCAGTTCTTC. This encodes CASSWRRDNNEQFF.

This clonotype has ten or more counts. The chain has TRBV7-7 and TRBJ2-1; 9 bases are a match to TRBD2. Trimming took 5 bases from V and 6 from J; bases not matched to a gene: 8. The length of the CDR3 is 15 residues. Germline V gene lookup returns CDR1 SSHAT and CDR2 FNYEAQ (reference sequence). CDR3 amino acids: CASSPYAGGFNEQFF. The CDR3 region has the DNA TGTGCCAGCAGCCCCTATGCGGGGGGGTTCAATGAGCAGTTCTTC.

This clonotype has ten or more counts. This chain joins TRBV18 and TRBJ1-4, with no clear D. Germline-derived CDR1 and CDR2 are KGHSH and LQKENI. V was clipped by 5 bases and J by 7 bases, with 17 bases between them. The CDR3 has 15 amino acids. DNA for the CDR3: TGTGCCAGCTCATTCTCGTCAGACCCTAGTGAAAAACTGTTTTTT. Translating gives CASSFSSDPSEKLFF.

In DNA form, the CDR3 reads TGTGCCAGCAGCTTAAAATCGCGACTTGGTGGGGCCGGGGAGCTGTTTTTT. Protein sequence: CASSLKSRLGGAGELFF. V usage is TRBV7-9 and J usage is TRBJ2-2; no clear D gene. The CDR3 runs 17 residues. The ends were cut back, 2 bases at V and 6 bases at J, with 19 bases in the middle. CDR1 and CDR2 from the germline V gene are SEHNR and FQNEAQ (reference sequence). The full variable domain, its missing parts supplied by reference TRBV7-9 and TRBJ2-2, is DTGVSQNPRHKITKRGQNVTFRCDPISEHNRLYWYRQTLGQGPEFLTYFQNEAQLEKSRLLSDRFSAERPKGSFSTLEIQRTEQGDSAMYLCASSLKSRLGGAGELFFGEGSRLTVL.

This clonotype has ten or more counts. This chain uses TRBV28 with TRBJ1-1; weak D call: TRBD1 (5 bases). V lost 6 bases to trimming and J lost 0 bases, with 11 bases between them. CDR3 length: 14 residues. Germline loops: CDR1 MDHEN, CDR2 SYDVKM. CDR3 coding DNA: TGTGCCAGCAGGGGGGGACGGGTGAACACTGAAGCTTTCTTT. Its protein product is CASRGGRVNTEAFF.

The table lists this clonotype with a few counts. This rearrangement joins TRBV20-1 to TRBJ2-1, with 11 bases identical to TRBD2. CDR3 length equals 15 residues. J gave up 9 bases and V 1 base, and 8 bases lay outside the gene matches. CDR1 and CDR2 from the germline V gene are DFQATT and SNEGSKA (reference sequence). The CDR3, as DNA: TGCAGTGCTAGAGTTTTCACTAGCGGGAGAGGTGAGCAGTTCTTC. Translated: CSARVFTSGRGEQFF.

This clonotype has at least ten counts. The V and J genes are TRBV28 and TRBJ1-2; D remains unclear. The CDR3 spans 12 residues. From germline, CDR1 is MDHEN and CDR2 SYDVKM. Trimming cost V 5 bases and J 8 bases, with 12 bases left between them. CDR3 sequence reads: CASSLPLGGYTF. In DNA, the CDR3 is TGTGCCAGCAGTCTGCCTCTGGGGGGCTACACCTTC.

This clonotype was counted only a few times. An end of the junction does not agree with germline; a read error may underlie this. This rearrangement joins TRBV20-1 to TRBJ2-7; 11 bases line up with TRBD2. The CDR3 consists of 11 residues. The V gene's germline CDR1 is DFQATT and CDR2 SNEGSKA (reference sequence). CDR3 residues: CSARDQTSGVF. The CDR3 coding sequence is TGCAGTGCTAGAGATCAGACTAGCGGGGTGTTC.

The J gene is TRBJ1-1, the V gene TRBV6-6; D unresolved. Germline-derived CDR1 and CDR2 are MNHNY and SVGAGI (reference sequence). Deletions cut 5 bases from V and 1 base from J, with 14 bases between. This CDR3 has 15 amino acids. For the CDR3, the DNA is TGTGCCAGCAGTCCCAGGACCGGAAAGAACACTGAAGCTTTCTTT. It is translated as CASSPRTGKNTEAFF.

This clonotype was counted ten times or more. V usage is TRBV18 and J usage is TRBJ2-1; 10 bases agree with TRBD1. Losses at the gene ends were 2 bases for V and 6 bases for J; bases not matched to a gene: 1. CDR1 KGHSH and CDR2 LQKENI come from the germline V gene. The CDR3 is 14 residues long. CDR3 region: CASSPRQGANEQFF. In nucleotides, the CDR3 is TGTGCCAGCTCACCAAGACAGGGGGCCAATGAGCAGTTCTTC.

This clonotype was observed many times. V gene TRBV20-1 combines with J gene TRBJ2-1, with D perhaps matching TRBD2 (5 bases). The length of the CDR3 is 13 residues. Per germline, CDR1 DFQATT and CDR2 SNEGSKA (reference sequence). Trimming took 5 bases from V and 5 from J, leaving 13 bases between them. As DNA, the CDR3 is TGCAGTGCTCGCGCGGGCGGTGACAATGAGCAGTTCTTC. It encodes CSARAGGDNEQFF.

The chain carries TRBV7-2 and TRBJ2-5, with a possible D match to TRBD2 (5 bases). The CDR3 loop spans 15 amino acids. The V gene lost 0 bases and the J gene lost 7 bases, with 15 bases spanning the gap. Germline CDR1 reads SGHTA; CDR2 reads FQGNSA. The CDR3 coding sequence is TGTGCCAGCAGCTTAGCGGCCGCAGCGGAAGGGACCCAGTACTTC. As protein: CASSLAAAAEGTQYF.

This clonotype was counted between two and nine times. The chain links TRBV7-3 to TRBJ2-2; D unclear. This CDR3 spans 15 amino acids. The germline V and J ends were trimmed by 4 bases and 2 bases, with 11 bases remaining between them. Germline loops: CDR1 SGHTA, CDR2 FQGTGA. The CDR3 bases are TGTGCCAGCAGCTCCTCCGGCCTCAACACCGGGGAGCTGTTTTTT. It translates to CASSSSGLNTGELFF. The variable domain in full, completed from reference TRBV7-3 and TRBJ2-2, reads GAGVSQTPSNKVTEKGKYVELRCDPISGHTALYWYRQSLGQGPEFLIYFQGTGAADDSGLPNDRFFAVRPEGSVSTLKIQRTERGDSAVYLCASSSSGLNTGELFFGEGSRLTVL.

V is TRBV12-3 or TRBV12-4 and J is TRBJ2-3, with 9 bases that match TRBD1. This CDR3 spans 14 amino acids. The V segment lost 7 bases and the J segment 1 base; nucleotides outside the gene matches: 3. The CDR3 nucleotides are TGTGCCAGCAAGCGGACAGGGGGCACAGATACGCAGTATTTT. This gives the protein CASKRTGGTDTQYF.

The chain is built from TRBV20-1 and TRBJ1-2, with D possibly matching TRBD1 (5 bases). Trimming took off 6 bases at V and 4 bases at J, with 18 bases between the two ends. CDR1 and CDR2 (germline): DFQATT, SNEGSKA (reference sequence). The CDR3 is 14 residues long. The DNA of the CDR3 is TGCAGTGCCCGGGGGGGGGGTCGCGGCTATGGCTACACCTTC. Translating gives CSARGGGRGYGYTF.

This clonotype has ten or more counts. The chain carries TRBV6-2 or TRBV6-3 and TRBJ1-5; possibly TRBD1 for D (5 bases). The CDR3 runs 15 residues. Germline V gene sequence: CDR1 MNHEY, CDR2 SVGEGT. V was trimmed by 6 bases and J by 5 bases, leaving 17 bases between them. CDR3 protein: CASRRGESVDQPQHF. In nucleotides, the CDR3 is TGTGCCAGCAGAAGAGGGGAATCAGTCGATCAGCCCCAGCATTTT.

In this sample, this clonotype turned up a few times. The chain is built from TRBV24-1 and TRBJ1-2; possibly TRBD1 for D (6 bases). The CDR3 covers 14 residues. V lost 4 bases to trimming and J lost 7 bases, with 15 bases between them. Germline CDR1 and CDR2: KGHDR and SFDVKD. CDR3 nucleotides: TGTGCCACCAGTGACCAGGGGCGTGTGTCTGGCTACACCTTC. This codes for CATSDQGRVSGYTF.

The chain recombines TRBV7-2 with TRBJ2-3, with 7 bases fitting TRBD2. Germline values: CDR1 SGHTA, CDR2 FQGNSA. The CDR3 has 15 residues. The junction had 6 bases not matched to a gene; V was cut back by 4 bases and J by 2 bases. The CDR3 bases are TGTGCCAGCAGCTCGAGGCGGGGGTCCACAGATACGCAGTATTTT. Encoded protein: CASSSRRGSTDTQYF.

There are a few counts of this clonotype. The rearrangement links TRBV6-5 to TRBJ2-7; possible D gene TRBD2, 5 bases. Germline assignment: CDR1 MNHEY and CDR2 SVGAGI. CDR3 length equals 14 residues. V gave up 2 bases and J gave up 0 bases, with 8 bases separating them. CDR3 DNA sequence: TGTGCCAGCAGTTACGACACTAGCTCCTACGAGCAGTACTTC. Amino acids: CASSYDTSSYEQYF.

The genes are TRBV18 and TRBJ1-3; no firm D call. The CDR3 runs to 17 residues. Trimming pared 2 bases from V and 6 bases from J, leaving 20 bases between. CDR1 is KGHSH, CDR2 LQKENI, per germline. CDR3 loop: CASSPNIPSDGINTIYF. The CDR3, as DNA: TGTGCCAGCTCACCAAATATACCCTCGGATGGGATAAACACCATATATTTT.

This clonotype was recorded many times. The V and J genes are TRBV12-3 or TRBV12-4 and TRBJ2-5; 13 positions match TRBD2. This CDR3 is 16 amino acids long. Trimming cost V 3 bases and J 4 bases; bases outside gene matches: 5. CDR3 sequence (DNA): TGTGCCAGCAGTTTCAGCGGACTAGCGGGAGTAGAGACCCAGTACTTC. It encodes CASSFSGLAGVETQYF.

A remark on this clonotype: A read error may explain this, as a much larger clone is one base away. The chain couples TRBV20-1 to TRBJ2-5, with D possibly TRBD2 on 5 matching bases. CDR3 length equals 14 residues. Trimming pared 6 bases from V and 1 base from J, leaving 15 bases between. CDR1 is DFQATT and CDR2 is SNEGSKA in the germline V gene (reference sequence). The CDR3 loop reads CSANPRDSQETQYF. The CDR3 DNA reads TGCAGTGCAAATCCTCGGGATAGCCAAGAGACCCAGTACTTC.